This TCR beta chain was identified during a study of blood T cell repertoires in COVID-19. About the study: T cells, B-cell-depleted T cells, or PBMCs supplied cDNA or gDNA.

Germline V gene sequence: CDR1 LNHDA, CDR2 SQIVND (reference sequence). Trimming took 7 bases from V and 1 from J; bases not matched to a gene: 13. The CDR3 has 17 residues. Assay: immunoSEQ multiplex PCR; the TCRdb copy retains only in-frame clones and omits some. The repertoire consists of some 70,000 clones, with about 80% occurring once and the leading ten covering about 14%. The specimen sequenced was peripheral blood. The sequence came from a man aged 50 to 59 with COVID-19, enrolled during active disease. V gene TRBV19 combines with J gene TRBJ2-3; 8 nucleotides align to TRBD1. In DNA, the CDR3 is TGTGCCAGTAATCCTACCGGTCAGGGGGCTGGCACAGATACGCAGTATTTT. It codes for CASNPTGQGAGTDTQYF.